These 17 T cell receptor beta chains were all obtained from the same sample, sequenced in a study of blood T cell repertoires in COVID-19. Sequenced by immunoSEQ multiplex PCR; TCRdb stores in-frame clones only, minus some. The sample has roughly 67,000 clones, 70% to 90% seen once; the top ten hold around 1.2%. What was sequenced was peripheral blood. The origin of the receptors is a woman in her sixties or seventies with acute or convalescent COVID-19.

The rearrangement links TRBV14 to TRBJ2-1; 11 nucleotides agree with TRBD2. The CDR3 is made up of 20 amino acids. CDR1 and CDR2 (germline): SGHDN, FVKESK. The V and J ends lost 0 bases and 3 bases, in that order; junction bases with no gene match: 13. As DNA, the CDR3 is TGTGCCAGCAGCCAAGATCTCAGGTGGACTAGCGGGTACGTCTACAATGAGCAGTTCTTC. Protein sequence: CASSQDLRWTSGYVYNEQFF.

The CDR3 region has the DNA TGTGCCACCAGTACGGGCAAAAAAGGGGCCGCAGATACGCAGTATTTT. It codes for CATSTGKKGAADTQYF. The chain carries TRBV24-1 and TRBJ2-3, with D perhaps matching TRBD1 (5 bases). There are 16 residues in the CDR3. CDR1 and CDR2 from the germline V gene are KGHDR and SFDVKD. V lost 6 bases, J lost 4 bases, and 19 bases lay in between.

The genes are TRBV18 and TRBJ1-2; 10 bases fit TRBD1. Trimming cost V 3 bases and J 7 bases; bases outside gene matches: 17. CDR3 size: 18 residues. CDR1 KGHSH and CDR2 LQKENI come from the germline V gene. The CDR3 nucleotides are TGTGCCAGCTCACCTTCCGGGACAGGGGTCGACGGGTTAAGTGGCTACACCTTC. Translated, it gives CASSPSGTGVDGLSGYTF.

The chain employs TRBV7-8 and TRBJ1-2, with a weak D call TRBD1 (5 bases). V dropped 6 bases and J dropped 2 bases, with 10 bases sitting between them. This CDR3 is 13 amino acids long. The V gene's germline CDR1 is SGHVS and CDR2 FQNEAQ. The CDR3 sequence is CASSWGRNYGYTF. Written as DNA, the CDR3 is TGTGCCAGCAGTTGGGGGAGGAACTATGGCTACACCTTC.

The chain joins TRBV6-6 to TRBJ1-2; TRBD1 agrees at 9 bases. Germline CDR1 is MNHNY and CDR2 is SVGAGI (reference sequence). The V and J ends lost 2 bases and 4 bases, in that order; junction bases with no gene match: 2. The length of the CDR3 is 14 residues. The CDR3 region is CASSYRDRAYGYTF. In nucleotides, the CDR3 is TGTGCCAGCAGTTACCGGGACAGGGCCTATGGCTACACCTTC.

This clone was detected once. V is TRBV12-3 or TRBV12-4 and J is TRBJ2-1; 7 nucleotides align to TRBD2. The J segment lost 10 bases and the V segment lost 9 bases, leaving 9 bases of the junction unmatched. The CDR3 spans 12 residues. Written as DNA, the CDR3 is TGTGCCAGTCACCCGTGGGGAGGGGAGCAGTTCTTC. Protein: CASHPWGGEQFF.

This rearrangement joins TRBV5-1 to TRBJ2-5; 7 nucleotides match TRBD2. J lost 5 bases, V lost 4 bases, and 5 bases had no gene match. The CDR3 covers 13 residues. In germline, CDR1 is SGHRS, CDR2 YFSETQ. CDR3 DNA sequence: TGCGCCAGCAGCCGCGGGGGTAAGGAGACCCAGTACTTC. This codes for CASSRGGKETQYF.

The V and J genes are TRBV18 and TRBJ1-5; D may be TRBD1 (6 bases). Germline CDR1 KGHSH, CDR2 LQKENI. V shed 4 bases and J shed 6 bases, with 13 bases lying between them. The CDR3 runs to 14 residues. DNA for the CDR3: TGTGCCAGCTCACAACAGGGTTCTGGTCAGCCCCAGCATTTT. This encodes CASSQQGSGQPQHF.

This chain uses TRBV3-1 (or the pseudogene TRBV3-2) with TRBJ1-3, with TRBD1 matching over 8 bases. The CDR3 is 19 amino acids. J gave up 4 bases and V 0 bases, and 14 bases lay outside the gene matches. Germline CDR1 and CDR2: LGHDT and YNNKEL (reference sequence). The DNA of the CDR3 is TGTGCCAGCAGCCAAGACGGGACAGGCAAAAACCCTCTCGGAAACACCATATATTTT. The encoded protein is CASSQDGTGKNPLGNTIYF.

The chain uses TRBV6-2 or TRBV6-3 and TRBJ2-5; no clear D. V dropped 2 bases and J dropped 2 bases, with 15 bases sitting between them. The CDR3 has 16 residues. The germline V gene has CDR1 MNHEY and CDR2 SVGEGT. The CDR3 is CASSYPQNRIQETQYF. In DNA form, the CDR3 reads TGTGCCAGCAGTTACCCCCAGAACCGAATTCAAGAGACCCAGTACTTC.

This clone was seen only once. The CDR3 DNA follows: TGTGCCAGCACCAGGGCAGGGGAAAGACAGCCCCAGCATTTT. It is translated as CASTRAGERQPQHF. The V gene is TRBV2, the J gene TRBJ1-5; TRBD1 is a possible D gene (6 bases). Trimming shortened V by 7 bases and J by 7 bases, and 17 bases separated the two germline ends. The CDR3 runs 14 residues. Germline V gives CDR1 SNHLY, CDR2 FYNNEI.

The chain joins TRBV28 to TRBJ2-3; D not certain. This CDR3 has 12 residues. V was shortened by 6 bases and J by 0 bases, with 4 bases between the two germline ends. Germline V lookup: CDR1 MDHEN, CDR2 SYDVKM. CDR3 amino acids: CASRASTDTQYF. The CDR3 DNA reads as TGTGCCAGCAGGGCCAGCACAGATACGCAGTATTTT.

The V and J genes are TRBV6-2 or TRBV6-3 and TRBJ2-3, with 8 bases that match TRBD1. V lost 4 bases and J lost 3; bases outside the gene matches: 12. Per the germline V gene, CDR1 is MNHEY and CDR2 is SVGEGT. CDR3 length: 17 residues. This CDR3 is CASSLYTTGVETDTQYF. CDR3 sequence (DNA): TGTGCCAGCAGTTTATACACGACAGGGGTGGAAACAGATACGCAGTATTTT.

This clone was detected a few times. The rearrangement joins TRBV7-3 to TRBJ2-1; 10 bases match TRBD2. With 5 bases clipped from V and 5 bases from J, the junction kept 6 bases outside the gene matches. Per germline, CDR1 SGHTA and CDR2 FQGTGA. The CDR3 is made up of 15 amino acids. In DNA, the CDR3 is TGTGCCAGCAGCGAGAGGACTAGCGGCGACAATGAGCAGTTCTTC. This translates into CASSERTSGDNEQFF.

At least ten counts were recorded for this clone. The V call is TRBV30, the J call TRBJ1-6, with 8 bases matching TRBD1. Germline loops: CDR1 GTSNPN, CDR2 SVGIG (reference sequence). The V and J ends lost 5 bases and 7 bases, in that order; junction bases with no gene match: 7. The CDR3 totals 14 residues. The CDR3 DNA reads TGTGCCTGGGATGGACAGGGTCCAAATTCACCCCTCCACTTT. Amino acid sequence: CAWDGQGPNSPLHF.

CDR3 sequence: CASSLIRGVPSGNTIYF. In DNA, the CDR3 is TGTGCCAGCAGCTTAATCAGGGGAGTACCCTCTGGAAACACCATATATTTT. The chain links TRBV11-2 to TRBJ1-3; the D gene is possibly TRBD1 (6 bases). This CDR3 is built from 17 residues. Germline lookup yields CDR1 SGHAT and CDR2 FQNNGV. V lost 2 bases, J lost 0 bases, and 14 bases lay in between.

The chain couples TRBV24-1 to TRBJ2-7; TRBD1 might be the D (5 bases). The V gene's germline CDR1 is KGHDR and CDR2 SFDVKD. Trimming took off 8 bases at V and 7 bases at J, with 11 bases between the two ends. CDR3 length equals 11 residues. In DNA, the CDR3 is TGTGCCACCACTGGGGCGGAAGAGCAGTACGTC. This gives the protein CATTGAEEQYV.